A selection of T cell receptor beta chains follows, all from one sample in a study of T-cell reconstitution after alpha-beta-depleted transplantation in children. TCRdb re-called the PCR reads through MiXCR, storing one row per CDR3 protein. This table has about 690,000 distinct CDR3 sequences, roughly 15% appearing once. The sample here was PBMCs from the stem cell graft donor, taken from the stem cell graft. The receptors were gathered from a human donor who donated a stem cell graft to a child with acute myeloid leukemia. The CDR3 runs from the conserved cysteine through the conserved F or W. Fields, in order: V gene, J gene, clone size, D gene, CDR3 protein, CDR3 DNA. A D gene is named only where the DNA matches it firmly. Some rows mark clone size as missing; the rest say once, few, many or name a class of expanded clone.

V gene: TRBV20-1; J gene: TRBJ1-5; clone size: many; D gene: -; CDR3 protein: CSARGGSSNQPQHF; CDR3 DNA: TGCAGTGCTAGGGGAGGGTCCTCTAATCAGCCCCAGCATTTT
V gene: TRBV29-1; J gene: TRBJ2-2; clone size: many; D gene: TRBD1; CDR3 protein: CSVGQGGGELFF; CDR3 DNA: TGCAGCGTGGGACAGGGTGGCGGGGAGCTGTTTTTT
V gene: TRBV27; J gene: TRBJ1-5; clone size: many; D gene: TRBD1; CDR3 protein: CASSLDRSVQPQHF; CDR3 DNA: TGTGCCAGCAGTTTGGACAGGTCGGTTCAGCCCCAGCATTTT
V gene: TRBV4-1; J gene: TRBJ1-1; clone size: few; D gene: -; CDR3 protein: CASSQYVNTEAFF; CDR3 DNA: TGCGCCAGCAGCCAATACGTGAACACTGAAGCTTTCTTT
V gene: TRBV20-1; J gene: TRBJ2-4; clone size: -; D gene: TRBD2; CDR3 protein: CSAGPGGQNIQYF; CDR3 DNA: TGCAGTGCTGGCCCGGGGGGACAAAACATTCAGTACTTC
V gene: TRBV28; J gene: TRBJ1-2; clone size: -; D gene: -; CDR3 protein: CATISDSLYGYTF; CDR3 DNA: TGTGCCACCATTTCGGACAGCTTGTATGGCTACACCTTC
V gene: TRBV20-1; J gene: TRBJ1-2; clone size: many; D gene: -; CDR3 protein: CSARDHGGNYGYTF; CDR3 DNA: TGCAGTGCTAGAGATCACGGAGGGAACTATGGCTACACCTTC
V gene: TRBV4-3; J gene: TRBJ2-1; clone size: -; D gene: TRBD2; CDR3 protein: CASSIRRGASYEQFF; CDR3 DNA: TGCGCCAGCAGCATAAGGCGGGGGGCTTCGTATGAGCAGTTCTTC
V gene: TRBV29-1; J gene: TRBJ2-7; clone size: many; D gene: -; CDR3 protein: CSVASSVSPYEQYF; CDR3 DNA: TGCAGCGTTGCATCGTCCGTATCCCCTTACGAGCAGTACTTC
V gene: TRBV7-8; J gene: TRBJ1-5; clone size: few; D gene: TRBD1; CDR3 protein: CASSLRTGVYSNQPQHF; CDR3 DNA: TGTGCCAGCAGCCTTCGGACAGGGGTTTATAGCAATCAGCCCCAGCATTTT
V gene: TRBV12-3/TRBV12-4; J gene: TRBJ2-5; clone size: many; D gene: TRBD1; CDR3 protein: CASSPRQGAETQYF; CDR3 DNA: TGTGCCAGCAGTCCCCGACAGGGGGCAGAGACCCAGTACTTC
V gene: TRBV12-3/TRBV12-4; J gene: TRBJ2-6; clone size: few; D gene: TRBD2; CDR3 protein: CASSFTSGGSGANVLTF; CDR3 DNA: TGTGCCAGCAGTTTTACTAGCGGGGGATCGGGGGCCAACGTCCTGACTTTC
V gene: TRBV21-1; J gene: TRBJ2-3; clone size: -; D gene: -; CDR3 protein: CASSKGEVLCTDTQYF; CDR3 DNA: TGTGCCAGCAGCAAAGGAGAGGTGCTCTGCACAGATACGCAGTATTTT
V gene: TRBV29-1; J gene: TRBJ2-3; clone size: many; D gene: -; CDR3 protein: CSVVGGPSTDTQYF; CDR3 DNA: TGCAGCGTTGTAGGAGGGCCTAGCACAGATACGCAGTATTTT
V gene: TRBV6-6; J gene: TRBJ2-5; clone size: many; D gene: -; CDR3 protein: CASSLAGKETQYF; CDR3 DNA: TGTGCCAGCAGTTTGGCGGGGAAAGAGACCCAGTACTTC
V gene: TRBV12-3/TRBV12-4; J gene: TRBJ1-1; clone size: many; D gene: -; CDR3 protein: CASSFEDTEAFF; CDR3 DNA: TGTGCCAGCAGCTTTGAGGATACAGAAGCTTTCTTT
V gene: TRBV7-8; J gene: TRBJ1-2; clone size: -; D gene: -; CDR3 protein: CASTTTSGGYTF; CDR3 DNA: TGTGCCAGCACCACTACGTCTGGGGGCTACACCTTC
V gene: TRBV5-1; J gene: TRBJ2-3; clone size: -; D gene: -; CDR3 protein: CASSLGLLTRTDTQYF; CDR3 DNA: TGCGCCAGCAGCTTGGGACTCCTGACCCGCACAGATACGCAGTATTTT
V gene: TRBV20-1; J gene: TRBJ1-1; clone size: many; D gene: -; CDR3 protein: CSVTPSGRWNTEAFF; CDR3 DNA: TGCAGTGTCACACCCTCGGGACGTTGGAACACTGAAGCTTTCTTT
V gene: TRBV5-6; J gene: TRBJ1-1; clone size: once; D gene: TRBD1; CDR3 protein: CASSWGTGGARTEAFF; CDR3 DNA: TGTGCCAGCAGCTGGGGGACAGGGGGCGCGAGGACTGAAGCTTTCTTT
V gene: TRBV5-1; J gene: TRBJ2-6; clone size: -; D gene: -; CDR3 protein: CASSLVGGRSSGANVLTF; CDR3 DNA: TGCGCCAGCAGCTTGGTCGGGGGCAGGAGCTCTGGGGCCAACGTCCTGACTTTC
V gene: TRBV20-1; J gene: TRBJ1-1; clone size: many; D gene: -; CDR3 protein: CSASRNEAFF; CDR3 DNA: TGCAGTGCTAGTAGGAATGAAGCTTTCTTT
V gene: TRBV11-2; J gene: TRBJ1-4; clone size: -; D gene: TRBD1; CDR3 protein: CASSPHRDRSDEKLFF; CDR3 DNA: TGTGCCAGCAGCCCCCATCGGGACAGGTCGGATGAAAAACTGTTTTTT
V gene: TRBV10-3; J gene: TRBJ1-4; clone size: -; D gene: -; CDR3 protein: CAISVQGKNEKLFF; CDR3 DNA: TGTGCCATCAGCGTCCAGGGGAAGAATGAAAAACTGTTTTTT
V gene: TRBV7-3; J gene: TRBJ2-1; clone size: few; D gene: -; CDR3 protein: CASSVAEEQFF; CDR3 DNA: TGTGCCAGCAGCGTGGCGGAGGAGCAGTTCTTC
V gene: TRBV11-3; J gene: TRBJ2-1; clone size: -; D gene: TRBD2; CDR3 protein: CASSLNLGLAVGLSSYNEQFF; CDR3 DNA: TGTGCCAGCAGCTTAAATTTGGGACTAGCGGTGGGATTGTCTTCCTACAATGAGCAGTTCTTC